This TCR beta chain was captured by sequencing in a study of cytomegalovirus exposure and HLA in healthy donors. This clone was observed once. V was clipped by 4 bases and J by 8 bases, with 12 bases between them. Germline V lookup: CDR1 SGDLS, CDR2 YYNGEE. CDR3 size: 12 residues. The table came from immunoSEQ multiplex PCR; TCRdb's copy has only in-frame clones and leaves some out. The repertoire consists of about 220,000 clones, with approximately 88% occurring once and the leading ten covering about an eighth. Sample: PBMCs. This clonotype was obtained from a young woman in good health and CMV-seropositive. The V and J genes are TRBV9 and TRBJ1-2; D gene ambiguous. The CDR3 loop reads CASSFGAYGYTF. CDR3 coding DNA: TGTGCCAGCAGCTTCGGAGCCTACGGCTACACCTTC. Together with reference TRBV9 and TRBJ1-2, the CDR3 gives the full variable domain: DSGVTQTPKHLITATGQRVTLRCSPRSGDLSVYWYQQSLDQGLQFLIQYYNGEERAKGNILERFSAQQFPDLHSELNLSSLELGDSALYFCASSFGAYGYTFGSGTRLTVV.